Shown below are 4 T cell receptor beta chains from a single sample sequenced in a study of response to subunit inactivated influenza vaccine (dated by TCRdb to between 2018 and 2020). The library was built by means of RT-PCR. Sequencing took place on an Illumina HiSeq 2500. The raw public data were reprocessed by TCRdb itself: fastp quality trimming at Q25, MiXCR clonotype calling, in-frame beta chains only. Rows are unified per CDR3 protein, each entry keeping the most common DNA and genes. In all, the sample holds over 400,000 distinct CDR3 sequences, and 10% to 15% of those were seen once. Together, the top ten hold approximately 14% of the sample. The label giving this sample's time point can be read as: 45 days after influenza vaccine administration. Sequences were derived from PBMCs from blood, sampled about 40 days after vaccination. These receptors were obtained from a man aged 50 to 59 who received an inactivated influenza vaccine. Donor details come from another sample of the same person, matched by shared clones.

The V call is TRBV12-3 or TRBV12-4, the J call TRBJ2-7; 10 bases are a match to TRBD1. The CDR3 totals 14 residues. V shed 6 bases, J shed 4 bases, and the junction held 6 bases outside the gene matches. As DNA, the CDR3 is TGTGCCAGCAGAACGACAGGGGGCCCTTACGAGCAGTACTTC. Translation gives CASRTTGGPYEQYF.

The J gene is TRBJ2-3, the V gene TRBV5-1, with 9 bases identical to TRBD2. The CDR3 runs to 14 residues. Germline CDR1 is SGHRS and CDR2 is YFSETQ. Germline trimming cut 6 bases from V and 4 bases from J; bases unmatched to any gene: 6. The CDR3 is CASTVAGEADTQYF. The CDR3 DNA reads as TGCGCCAGCACCGTAGCGGGAGAGGCAGATACGCAGTATTTT.

A few counts support this clonotype. The chain couples TRBV5-1 to TRBJ1-6, with TRBD1 identical over 10 bases. Looked up from germline, CDR1 is SGHRS and CDR2 is YFSETQ. Losses at the gene ends were 3 bases for V and 6 bases for J; bases not matched to a gene: 3. The CDR3 consists of 15 residues. This CDR3 is CASSWGTGVNSPLHF. Written as DNA, the CDR3 is TGCGCCAGCAGCTGGGGGACAGGGGTTAATTCACCCCTCCACTTT. The complete variable domain, with remaining parts taken from reference TRBV5-1 and TRBJ1-6, reads KAGVTQTPRYLIKTRGQQVTLSCSPISGHRSVSWYQQTPGQGLQFLFEYFSETQRNKGNFPGRFSGRQFSNSRSEMNVSTLELGDSALYLCASSWGTGVNSPLHFGNGTRLTVT.

The chain uses TRBV20-1 and TRBJ2-5, with D unclear. The V and J ends lost 3 bases and 5 bases respectively, with 7 bases between them. Germline CDR1 and CDR2: DFQATT and SNEGSKA (reference sequence). This CDR3 is 11 amino acids long. CDR3 bases: TGCAGTGCTAGGATATCGGAGACCCAGTACTTC. Translated, it gives CSARISETQYF.